This is a list of T cell receptor beta chains from one sample in a study of OX40 agonist ivuxolimab in advanced cancers. Sequencing used immunoSEQ multiplex PCR; TCRdb keeps in-frame clones, though not all of them. The sample holds about 140,000 clones, roughly 91% seen once. Sequenced material: CD4+ or CD8+ T cells sorted from blood, taken in a trial of the OX40 agonist ivuxolimab. These receptors all come from an adult with an advanced solid tumor such as melanoma, head and neck, liver or kidney cancer. The conserved cysteine and the conserved F or W are not part of the CDR3 here. Each record gives: J gene, D gene, V gene, clone size, CDR3 length, CDR3 protein. The D gene is left open where the match is weak. Size is stated for part of the rows, as once, few or many counts, or as a class when the clone is expanded.

>TRBJ2-1|.|TRBV5-1|.|14
ASSLGPFPSYNEQF
>TRBJ2-2|TRBD1|TRBV28|.|14
ASNSWGTGRAGELF
>TRBJ1-2|.|TRBV12-5|.|11
ASGLTSRSSYT
>TRBJ1-1|.|TRBV18|.|12
ASSPLGLNTEAF
>TRBJ2-5|TRBD1|TRBV5-8|.|13
ASSPGTGYRETQY
>TRBJ1-2|.|TRBV19|.|12
ASSEQTTVYGYT
>TRBJ2-1|TRBD2|TRBV27|.|16
ASSLVWREGRNHNEQF
>TRBJ1-5|.|TRBV7-8|.|13
ASSPVGGSGQPQH
>TRBJ2-3|.|TRBV18|.|14
ASSTLRLLGTDTQY
>TRBJ2-5|.|TRBV5-6|.|14
ASSIKGVGAGETQY
>TRBJ1-5|.|TRBV7-9|.|12
ASSSHIDNQPQH
>TRBJ2-2|.|TRBV5-1|.|14
ASSQRAARVAGELF
>TRBJ2-3|.|TRBV19|.|13
ASSGQELVRTPQY
>TRBJ2-2|.|TRBV9|.|12
ASSLTANTGELF
>TRBJ1-2|TRBD1|TRBV7-3|.|12
ASSPGQGGYGYT
>TRBJ1-4|.|TRBV6-5|.|12
ASSYGGAGEKLF
>TRBJ2-3|.|TRBV2|.|17
ASSVLPPRRRFDTDTQY
>TRBJ1-4|TRBD1|TRBV29-1|.|12
SAQGGTANEKLF
>TRBJ2-3|TRBD1|TRBV6-4|.|11
ASSDVRGNTQY
>TRBJ1-2|.|TRBV5-6|.|12
ASSLRTRDYGYT
>TRBJ1-2|TRBD1|TRBV5-6|.|12
ASTKGQYNYGYT
>TRBJ2-1|.|TRBV10-3|.|11
AISMQGHNEQF
>TRBJ1-1|.|TRBV7-6|.|10
ASSSEGTEAF
>TRBJ1-4|TRBD1|TRBV7-9|.|13
ASSLWGQPNEKLF
>TRBJ1-5|.|TRBV7-6|.|13
ASSPLGGAGQPQH
>TRBJ1-6|.|TRBV10-3|.|14
AISESPGTLNSPLH
>.|TRBD1|TRBV2|.|11
ASLRTGSYEQY
>TRBJ1-1|.|TRBV6-5|.|11
ASSERREIEAF
>TRBJ1-2|TRBD1|TRBV5-5|once|13
ASTESGTGGQGYT
>TRBJ2-1|.|TRBV5-4|.|13
ASSFGSTQNNEQF
>TRBJ2-5|TRBD2|TRBV6-6|.|13
ASRRGTIWQETQY
>TRBJ2-3|.|TRBV5-1|.|14
ASSFQGLRGTDTQY
>TRBJ2-5|TRBD2|TRBV30|.|14
AWSVFLAGAQETQY
>TRBJ1-4|TRBD1|TRBV30|.|12
AWSGKGAREKLF
>TRBJ1-1|.|TRBV10-3|.|11
AISTTGGTEAF
>TRBJ2-1|TRBD1|TRBV6-6|.|12
ASSYGTGYNEQF
>TRBJ2-5|.|TRBV5-6|.|11
ASSFQGVETQY
>TRBJ1-6|.|TRBV6-5|.|11
ASSYSNGQGIH
>TRBJ2-2|.|TRBV5-1|.|13
ASSPGTPNTGELF
>TRBJ2-5|TRBD2|TRBV5-4|.|14
ASSLGTSGAQETQY
>TRBJ2-2|.|TRBV5-8|.|9
ASSLYGELF
>TRBJ2-1|TRBD2|TRBV2|.|13
ASREQGLAGVEQF
>TRBJ2-2|TRBD1|TRBV7-9|.|13
ASSQETGLGGELF
>TRBJ1-5|.|TRBV7-2|once|8
ASTPQPQH
>TRBJ2-1|.|TRBV6-5|.|12
ASRRASAYNEQF
>TRBJ1-5|.|TRBV10-2|.|12
ASSEVGDGQPQH
>TRBJ1-4|TRBD1|TRBV2|once|12
ASTPDRGHEKLF
>TRBJ1-6|.|TRBV11-2|.|12
ASVMTVNNSPLH
>TRBJ2-3|TRBD1|TRBV5-4|few|13
ASSWGQARPDTQY
>TRBJ2-7|.|TRBV6-6|.|14
ASSRSGGGGEYEQY
>TRBJ1-2|TRBD1|TRBV6-6|.|13
ASSPDRTGFDGYT
>TRBJ1-1|.|TRBV18|.|12
ASSPLRSAGEAF
>TRBJ2-3|TRBD2|TRBV28|.|16
ASSLPAGGPPSTDTQY